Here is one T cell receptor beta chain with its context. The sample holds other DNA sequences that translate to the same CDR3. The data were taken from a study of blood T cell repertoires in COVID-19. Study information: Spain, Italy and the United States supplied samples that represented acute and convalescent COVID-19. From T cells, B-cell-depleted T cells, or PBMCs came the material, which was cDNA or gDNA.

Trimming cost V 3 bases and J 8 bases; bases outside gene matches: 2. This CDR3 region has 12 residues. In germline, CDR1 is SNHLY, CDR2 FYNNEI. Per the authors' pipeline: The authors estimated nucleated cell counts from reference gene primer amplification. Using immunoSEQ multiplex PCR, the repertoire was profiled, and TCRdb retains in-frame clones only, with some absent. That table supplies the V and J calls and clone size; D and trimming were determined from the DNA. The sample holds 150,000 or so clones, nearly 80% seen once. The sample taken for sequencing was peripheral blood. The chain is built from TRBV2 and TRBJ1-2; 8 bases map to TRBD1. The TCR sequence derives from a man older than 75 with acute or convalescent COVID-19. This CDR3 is CASSDRGQGYTF. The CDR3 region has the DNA TGTGCCAGCAGTGACAGGGGGCAGGGCTACACCTTC.